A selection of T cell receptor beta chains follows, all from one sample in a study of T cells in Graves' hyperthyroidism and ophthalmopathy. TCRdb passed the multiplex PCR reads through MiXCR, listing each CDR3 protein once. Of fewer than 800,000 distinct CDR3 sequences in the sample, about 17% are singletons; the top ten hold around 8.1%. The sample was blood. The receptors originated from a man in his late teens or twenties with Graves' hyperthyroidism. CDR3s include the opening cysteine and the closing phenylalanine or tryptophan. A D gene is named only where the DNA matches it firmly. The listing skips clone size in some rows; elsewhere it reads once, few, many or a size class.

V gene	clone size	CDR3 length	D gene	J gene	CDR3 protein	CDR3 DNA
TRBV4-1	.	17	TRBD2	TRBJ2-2	CASSLASGSRNTGELFF	TGTGCCAGCAGCCTAGCTAGCGGGAGCCGGAACACCGGGGAGCTGTTTTTT
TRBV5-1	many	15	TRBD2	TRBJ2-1	CASSLASGRANEQFF	TGCGCCAGCAGCTTGGCTAGCGGGAGGGCAAATGAGCAGTTCTTC
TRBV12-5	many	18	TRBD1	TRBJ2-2	CASGLGRTGALHTGELFF	TGTGCTAGTGGTTTGGGGCGCACAGGGGCCCTCCACACCGGGGAGCTGTTTTTT
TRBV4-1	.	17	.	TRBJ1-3	CASSQVGWVAKRDTIYF	TGCGCCAGCAGCCAAGTCGGCTGGGTTGCCAAACGGGACACCATATATTTT
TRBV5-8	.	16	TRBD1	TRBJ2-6	CASSRNRGAGANVLTF	TGTGCCAGCAGCCGTAACAGGGGTGCTGGGGCCAACGTCCTGACTTTC
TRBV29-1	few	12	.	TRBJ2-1	CSVEVPGNEQFF	TGCAGCGTTGAAGTCCCGGGCAATGAGCAGTTCTTC
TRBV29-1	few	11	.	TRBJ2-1	CSVDRPNEQFF	TGCAGCGTTGACCGGCCCAATGAGCAGTTCTTC
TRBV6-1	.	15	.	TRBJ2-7	CASSSRYGGIDEQYF	TGTGCCAGCAGTTCCCGCTACGGGGGTATCGACGAGCAGTACTTC
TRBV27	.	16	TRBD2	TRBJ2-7	CASSSRLAESSYERYF	TGTGCCAGCAGTTCTAGACTAGCGGAATCCTCCTACGAGCGGTACTTC
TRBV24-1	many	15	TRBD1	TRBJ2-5	CATSDPGQAGETQYF	TGTGCCACCAGTGATCCCGGACAGGCCGGGGAGACCCAGTACTTC
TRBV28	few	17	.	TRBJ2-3	CASSLNRWEKYTDTQYF	TGTGCCAGCAGTTTAAATAGGTGGGAGAAATATACAGATACGCAGTATTTT
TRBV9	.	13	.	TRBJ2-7	CASSSGGDVEQYF	TGTGCCAGCAGCAGCGGAGGGGATGTCGAGCAGTACTTC
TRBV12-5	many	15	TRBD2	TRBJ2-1	CASGEGGSSHNEQFF	TGTGCTAGTGGAGAGGGCGGGAGTAGCCACAATGAGCAGTTCTTC
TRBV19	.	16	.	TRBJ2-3	CASSPNRATSTDTQYF	TGTGCCAGTAGTCCAAACAGGGCCACTAGCACAGATACGCAGTATTTT
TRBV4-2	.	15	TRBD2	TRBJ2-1	CASAPGLAAYNEQFF	TGTGCCAGCGCCCCCGGACTAGCTGCCTACAATGAGCAGTTCTTC
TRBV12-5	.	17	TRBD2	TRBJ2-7	CASVPGGAGGPDDEQYF	TGTGCTAGTGTCCCGGGGGGGGCGGGAGGTCCCGACGACGAGCAGTACTTC
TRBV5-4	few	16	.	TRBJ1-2	CASSLGAQGSNYGYTF	TGTGCCAGCAGCTTGGGGGCCCAGGGGAGCAACTATGGCTACACCTTC
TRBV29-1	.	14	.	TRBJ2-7	CSVPREGDAYEQYF	TGCAGCGTACCCAGGGAGGGGGATGCCTACGAGCAGTACTTC
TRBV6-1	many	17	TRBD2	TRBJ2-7	CASSSEAGGRYSYEQYF	TGTGCCAGCAGTTCAGAAGCGGGAGGCCGATACTCCTACGAGCAGTACTTC
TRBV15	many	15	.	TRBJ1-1	CATSRDGTVGVGAFF	TGTGCCACCAGCAGAGATGGGACGGTCGGGGTGGGCGCTTTCTTT
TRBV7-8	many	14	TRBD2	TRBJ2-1	CASSFPSGSNEQFF	TGTGCCAGCAGCTTTCCTAGCGGGAGCAATGAGCAGTTCTTC
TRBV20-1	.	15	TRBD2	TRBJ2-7	CSARGASGSPYEQYF	TGCAGTGCTAGAGGGGCTAGCGGGAGCCCCTACGAGCAGTACTTC
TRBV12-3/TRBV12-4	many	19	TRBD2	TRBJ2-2	CASSYRWTSGRQVTGELFF	TGTGCCAGCAGTTACCGCTGGACTAGCGGGAGACAAGTAACCGGGGAGCTGTTTTTT
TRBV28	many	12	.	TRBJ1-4	CASRGTREKLFF	TGTGCCAGCAGAGGGACGAGGGAAAAACTGTTTTTT
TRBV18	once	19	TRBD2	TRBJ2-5	CASSPPLRSSGRIGETQYF	TGTGCCAGCTCACCACCTTTAAGGTCTAGCGGGAGAATTGGAGAGACCCAGTACTTC
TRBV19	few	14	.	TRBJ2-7	CASSIQPSSYEQYF	TGTGCCAGTAGTATCCAGCCCTCCTCCTACGAGCAGTACTTC
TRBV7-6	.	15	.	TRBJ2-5	CASSTGADHQETQYF	TGTGCCAGCAGCACGGGAGCGGACCACCAAGAGACCCAGTACTTC
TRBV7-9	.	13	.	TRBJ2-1	CASSPIAYNEQFF	TGTGCCAGCAGCCCGATAGCGTACAATGAGCAGTTCTTC
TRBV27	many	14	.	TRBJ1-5	CASSANPGYQPQHF	TGTGCCAGCAGTGCAAATCCAGGGTATCAGCCCCAGCATTTT
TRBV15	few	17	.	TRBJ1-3	CATSRDSRPGGGNTIYF	TGTGCCACCAGCAGGGACTCTCGTCCGGGAGGGGGAAACACCATATATTTT
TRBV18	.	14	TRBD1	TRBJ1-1	CASSDRDRDIMAFF	TGTGCCAGCTCAGACCGGGACAGGGATATCATGGCTTTCTTT
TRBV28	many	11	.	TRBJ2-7	CASGPRYEQYF	TGTGCCAGCGGGCCTCGATACGAGCAGTACTTC
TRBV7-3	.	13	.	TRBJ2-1	CASSLDSDNEQFF	TGTGCCAGCAGCTTAGACAGTGACAATGAGCAGTTCTTC
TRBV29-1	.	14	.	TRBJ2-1	CSVEPRLSYNEQFF	TGCAGCGTTGAACCCCGCTTGAGCTACAATGAGCAGTTCTTC
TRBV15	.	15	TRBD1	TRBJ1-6	CATSRGQLEGSPLHF	TGTGCCACCAGCAGGGGACAGTTAGAAGGCTCACCCCTCCACTTT
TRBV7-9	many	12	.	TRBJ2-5	CASSQGGETQYF	TGTGCCAGCAGCCAAGGAGGAGAGACCCAGTACTTC
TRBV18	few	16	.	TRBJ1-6	CASSPSQGGSNSPLHF	TGTGCCAGCTCACCAAGCCAAGGGGGGTCGAATTCACCCCTCCACTTT
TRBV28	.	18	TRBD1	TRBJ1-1	CASSFYVPGQGKDTEAFF	TGTGCCAGCAGTTTCTACGTCCCGGGACAGGGTAAGGACACTGAAGCTTTCTTT
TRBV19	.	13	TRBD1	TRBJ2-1	CASSPDRGGPQFF	TGTGCCAGTAGTCCCGACAGGGGGGGTCCTCAGTTCTTC
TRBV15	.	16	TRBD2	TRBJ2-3	CATSSKLAGAADTQYF	TGTGCCACCAGTTCAAAGCTGGCGGGAGCAGCAGATACGCAGTATTTT
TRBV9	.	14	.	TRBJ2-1	CASSVAIPSHEQFF	TGTGCCAGCAGCGTAGCAATACCATCCCATGAGCAGTTCTTC
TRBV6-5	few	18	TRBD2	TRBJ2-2	CASSYSASGSFATGELFF	TGTGCCAGCAGTTACTCGGCTAGCGGGAGTTTTGCCACCGGGGAGCTGTTTTTT
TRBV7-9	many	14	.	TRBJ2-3	CASSPWTITDTQYF	TGTGCCAGCAGCCCCTGGACCATCACAGATACGCAGTATTTT
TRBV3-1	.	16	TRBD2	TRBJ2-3	CASGRTSGRDADTQYF	TGTGCCAGCGGTCGGACTAGCGGGAGGGACGCAGATACGCAGTATTTT
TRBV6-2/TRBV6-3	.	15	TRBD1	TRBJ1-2	CASSYEGGASDGYTF	TGTGCCAGCAGTTACGAAGGGGGCGCCTCGGATGGCTACACCTTC
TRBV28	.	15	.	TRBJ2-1	CASSFLNVGYNEQFF	TGTGCCAGCAGTTTTCTCAACGTTGGCTACAATGAGCAGTTCTTC
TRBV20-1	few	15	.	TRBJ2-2	CSARDISLNTGELFF	TGCAGTGCTAGAGATATATCCCTGAACACCGGGGAGCTGTTTTTT
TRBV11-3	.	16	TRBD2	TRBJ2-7	CASSSSLAGGSYEQYF	TGTGCCAGCAGCTCAAGTCTAGCGGGAGGGTCCTACGAGCAGTACTTC
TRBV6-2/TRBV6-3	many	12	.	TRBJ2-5	CASGRTQETQYF	TGTGCCAGCGGCAGAACACAAGAGACCCAGTACTTC
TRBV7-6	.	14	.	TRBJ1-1	CASSINRADTEAFF	TGTGCCAGCAGCATAAATAGGGCAGACACTGAAGCTTTCTTT
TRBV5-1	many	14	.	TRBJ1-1	CASSPPKKDTEAFF	TGCGCCAGCAGCCCTCCTAAGAAGGACACTGAAGCTTTCTTT
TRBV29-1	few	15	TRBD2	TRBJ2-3	CSVTLAGKLADTQYF	TGCAGCGTTACCTTAGCGGGAAAATTGGCAGATACGCAGTATTTT
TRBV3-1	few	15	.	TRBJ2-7	CASSQPGGGRDEQYF	TGTGCCAGCAGCCAACCAGGAGGGGGCCGGGACGAGCAGTACTTC
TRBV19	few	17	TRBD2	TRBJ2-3	CASSKPGLAGSLDTQYF	TGTGCCAGTAGTAAACCGGGACTAGCGGGAAGTTTGGATACGCAGTATTTT
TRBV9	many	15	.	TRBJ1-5	CASSGQAGRDQPQHF	TGTGCCAGCAGCGGCCAAGCGGGAAGGGATCAGCCCCAGCATTTT
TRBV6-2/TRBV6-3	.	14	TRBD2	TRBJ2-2	CASSTSGSRGELFF	TGTGCCAGCAGTACCAGCGGGAGTCGCGGGGAGCTGTTTTTT
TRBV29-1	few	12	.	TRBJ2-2	CSVVGVTRELFF	TGCAGCGTTGTCGGGGTCACCAGGGAGCTGTTTTTT
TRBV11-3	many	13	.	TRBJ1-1	CASSYSGNTEAFF	TGTGCCAGCAGTTACAGCGGAAACACTGAAGCTTTCTTT
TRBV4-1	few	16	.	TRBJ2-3	CASNQRRVESTDTQYF	TGCGCCAGCAACCAAAGACGGGTGGAGAGCACAGATACGCAGTATTTT